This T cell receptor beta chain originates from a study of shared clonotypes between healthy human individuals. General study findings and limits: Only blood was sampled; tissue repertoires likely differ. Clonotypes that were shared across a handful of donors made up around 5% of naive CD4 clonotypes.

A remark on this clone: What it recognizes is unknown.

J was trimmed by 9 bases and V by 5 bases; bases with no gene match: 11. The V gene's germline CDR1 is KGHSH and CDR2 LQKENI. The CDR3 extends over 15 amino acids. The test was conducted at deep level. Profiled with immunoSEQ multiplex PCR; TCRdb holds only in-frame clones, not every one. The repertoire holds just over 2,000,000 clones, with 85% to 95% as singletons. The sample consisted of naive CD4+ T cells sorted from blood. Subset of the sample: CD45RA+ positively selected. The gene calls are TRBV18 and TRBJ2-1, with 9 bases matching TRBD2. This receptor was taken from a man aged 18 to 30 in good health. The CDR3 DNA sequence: TGTGCCAGCTCATCGAGCGGGACTAGCAGCCTTGAGCAGTTCTTC. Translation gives CASSSSGTSSLEQFF.